The T cell receptor beta chain under discussion was sequenced for a study of T-cell reconstitution after alpha-beta-depleted transplantation in children. The V gene lost 1 base and the J gene lost 0 bases, with 13 bases spanning the gap. The CDR3 consists of 15 residues. Germline CDR1 is DFQATT and CDR2 is SNEGSKA (reference sequence). This clonotype occurred a few times. Unique molecular identifiers were incorporated during preparation of the TCRbeta library. TCRdb reprocessed the PCR reads via MiXCR and lists one record per CDR3 protein. The table lists approximately 47,000 distinct CDR3 sequences, around 50% of them singletons.

Specimen: peripheral blood, collected before TCRalphabeta/CD19-depleted stem cell transplant. This TCR was sampled from a boy younger than two with SCID, due to receive a stem cell transplant. The rearrangement uses TRBV20-1 and TRBJ2-7; no clear D gene. The CDR3 reads CSARGAGEVSYEQYF. CDR3 sequence (DNA): TGCAGTGCTAGAGGCGCCGGAGAAGTCTCCTACGAGCAGTACTTC.